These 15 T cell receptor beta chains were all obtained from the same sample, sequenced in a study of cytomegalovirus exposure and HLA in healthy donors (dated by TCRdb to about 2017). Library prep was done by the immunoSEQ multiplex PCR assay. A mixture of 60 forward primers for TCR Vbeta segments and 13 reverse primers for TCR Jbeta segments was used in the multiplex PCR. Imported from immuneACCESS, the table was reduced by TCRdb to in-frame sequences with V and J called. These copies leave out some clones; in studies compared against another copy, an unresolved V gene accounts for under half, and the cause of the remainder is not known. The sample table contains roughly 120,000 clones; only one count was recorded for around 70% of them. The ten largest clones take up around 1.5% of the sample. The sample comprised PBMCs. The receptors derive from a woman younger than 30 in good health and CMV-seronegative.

Here the CDR3 reads CASSFLEASYNSPLHF. CDR3 coding DNA: TGTGCCAGCAGTTTCCTGGAGGCGTCCTATAATTCACCCCTCCACTTT. The J gene is TRBJ1-6, the V gene TRBV28, with D unresolved. Germline loops: CDR1 MDHEN, CDR2 SYDVKM. This CDR3 is 16 amino acids long. Between the trimmed V and J ends, which lost 3 bases and 1 base, there was a span of 10 bases.

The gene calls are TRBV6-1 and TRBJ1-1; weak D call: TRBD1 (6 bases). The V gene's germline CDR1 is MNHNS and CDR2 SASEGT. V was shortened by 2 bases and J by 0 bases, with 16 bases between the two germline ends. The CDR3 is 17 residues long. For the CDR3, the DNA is TGTGCCAGCAGTGAATATGGGGGCGGGGGGATGAACACTGAAGCTTTCTTT. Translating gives CASSEYGGGGMNTEAFF.

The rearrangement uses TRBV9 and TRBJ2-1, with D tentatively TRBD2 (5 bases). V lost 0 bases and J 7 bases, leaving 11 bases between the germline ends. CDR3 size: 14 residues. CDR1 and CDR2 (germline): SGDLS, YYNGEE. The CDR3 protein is CASSVVPEENEQFF. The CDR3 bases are TGTGCCAGCAGCGTAGTGCCGGAGGAAAATGAGCAGTTCTTC.

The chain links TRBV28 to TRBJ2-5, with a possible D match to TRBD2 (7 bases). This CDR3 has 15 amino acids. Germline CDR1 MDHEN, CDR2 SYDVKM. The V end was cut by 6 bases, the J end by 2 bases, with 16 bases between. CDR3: CASSSTGGTQETQYF. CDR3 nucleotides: TGTGCCAGCAGCTCAACCGGGGGGACACAAGAGACCCAGTACTTC.

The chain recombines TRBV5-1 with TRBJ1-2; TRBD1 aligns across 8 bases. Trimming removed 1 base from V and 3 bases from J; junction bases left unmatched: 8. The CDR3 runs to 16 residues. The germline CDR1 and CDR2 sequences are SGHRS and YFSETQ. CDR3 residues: CASSLRPGGAYYGYTF. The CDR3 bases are TGCGCCAGCAGCTTGAGGCCAGGGGGCGCGTACTATGGCTACACCTTC.

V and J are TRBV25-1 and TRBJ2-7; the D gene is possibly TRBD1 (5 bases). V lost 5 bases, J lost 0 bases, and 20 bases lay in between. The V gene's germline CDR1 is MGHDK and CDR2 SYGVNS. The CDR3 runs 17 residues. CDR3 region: CASSPNLGQASSYEQYF. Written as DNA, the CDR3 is TGTGCCAGCAGTCCCAACCTGGGGCAGGCCAGCTCCTACGAGCAGTACTTC.

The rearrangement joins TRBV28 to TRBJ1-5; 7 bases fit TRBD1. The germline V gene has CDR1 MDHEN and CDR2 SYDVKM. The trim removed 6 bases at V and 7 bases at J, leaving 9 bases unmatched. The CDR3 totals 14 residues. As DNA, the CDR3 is TGTGCCAGCAGGACATCCGGGACAGCCCAGCCCCAGCATTTT. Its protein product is CASRTSGTAQPQHF. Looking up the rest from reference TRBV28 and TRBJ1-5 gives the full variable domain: DVKVTQSSRYLVKRTGEKVFLECVQDMDHENMFWYRQDPGLGLRLIYFSYDVKMKEKGDIPEGYSVSREKKERFSLILESASTNQTSMYLCASRTSGTAQPQHFGDGTRLSIL.

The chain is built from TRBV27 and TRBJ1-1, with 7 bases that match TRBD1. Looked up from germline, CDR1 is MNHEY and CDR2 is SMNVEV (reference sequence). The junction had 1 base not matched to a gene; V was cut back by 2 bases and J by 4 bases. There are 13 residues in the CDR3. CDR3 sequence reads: CASSLTGVTEAFF. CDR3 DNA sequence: TGTGCCAGCAGTTTAACAGGGGTCACTGAAGCTTTCTTT.

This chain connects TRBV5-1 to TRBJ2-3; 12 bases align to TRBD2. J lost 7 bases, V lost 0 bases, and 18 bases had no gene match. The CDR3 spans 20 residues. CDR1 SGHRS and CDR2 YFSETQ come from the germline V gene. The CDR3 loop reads CASSLGTSGEFRGPVYTQYF. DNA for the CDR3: TGCGCCAGCAGCTTGGGGACTAGCGGGGAGTTTAGGGGGCCGGTATATACGCAGTATTTT.

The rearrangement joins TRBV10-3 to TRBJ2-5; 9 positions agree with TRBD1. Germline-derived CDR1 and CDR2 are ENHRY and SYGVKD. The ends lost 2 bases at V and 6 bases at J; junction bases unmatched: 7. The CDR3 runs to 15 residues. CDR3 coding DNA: TGTGCCATCAGTGAGCCGGGACAGGGAAAGAAGACCCAGTACTTC. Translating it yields CAISEPGQGKKTQYF.

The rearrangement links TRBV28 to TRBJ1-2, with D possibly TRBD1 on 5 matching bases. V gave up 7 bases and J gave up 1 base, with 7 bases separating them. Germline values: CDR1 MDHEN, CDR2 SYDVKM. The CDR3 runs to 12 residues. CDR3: CASTRGNYGYTF. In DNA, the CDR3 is TGTGCCAGCACAAGGGGTAACTATGGCTACACCTTC.

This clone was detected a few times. The CDR3 loop reads CASSALPVNNEQFF. CDR3 coding DNA: TGTGCCAGCAGTGCCCTCCCGGTCAACAATGAGCAGTTCTTC. This chain joins TRBV6-1 and TRBJ2-1; D unresolved. The CDR3 covers 14 residues. Trimming left V 4 bases short and J 5 bases short, with 12 bases between. CDR1 MNHNS and CDR2 SASEGT come from the germline V gene.

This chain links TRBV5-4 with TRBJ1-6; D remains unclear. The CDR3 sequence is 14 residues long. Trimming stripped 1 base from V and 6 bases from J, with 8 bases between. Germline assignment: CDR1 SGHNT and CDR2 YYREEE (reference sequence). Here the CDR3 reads CASSLNTFNSPLHF. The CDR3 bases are TGTGCCAGCAGCTTGAACACGTTTAATTCACCCCTCCACTTT.

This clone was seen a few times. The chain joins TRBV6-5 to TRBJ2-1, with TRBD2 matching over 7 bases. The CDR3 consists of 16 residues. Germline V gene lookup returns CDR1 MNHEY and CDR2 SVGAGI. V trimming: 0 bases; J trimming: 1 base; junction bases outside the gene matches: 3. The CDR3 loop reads CASSYSGGESYNEQFF. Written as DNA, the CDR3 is TGTGCCAGCAGTTACTCTGGGGGGGAGTCCTACAATGAGCAGTTCTTC.

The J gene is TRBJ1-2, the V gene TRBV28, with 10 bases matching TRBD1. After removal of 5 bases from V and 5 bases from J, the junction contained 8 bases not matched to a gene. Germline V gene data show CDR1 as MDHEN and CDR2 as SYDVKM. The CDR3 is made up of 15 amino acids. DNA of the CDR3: TGTGCCAGCAGTCCAATGACAGGGGGCCCTTATGGCTACACCTTC. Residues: CASSPMTGGPYGYTF.